This TCR beta chain was identified in a study of blood T cell repertoires in COVID-19. Study-level information: T cells, B-cell-depleted T cells, or PBMCs supplied cDNA or gDNA.

Per the germline V gene, CDR1 is MRHNA and CDR2 is SNTAGT. V was pared by 3 bases and J by 6 bases, with 14 bases between. The CDR3 has 14 residues. Source study methods: Scientists estimated how many nucleated cells there were by amplifying reference gene primers. Assay used: immunoSEQ multiplex PCR; TCRdb lists only in-frame clones, some missing. The DNA was the basis for D and trimming; V, J and clone size are from that table. The sample contains roughly 250,000 clones, 65% to 85% of which appear only once. The material sequenced was peripheral blood. This receptor was taken from a man in his forties with active or convalescent COVID-19. The genes are TRBV6-4 and TRBJ1-2; a weak D match, TRBD1 (5 bases). The CDR3 sequence is CASSEGERGDGYTF. In DNA, the CDR3 is TGTGCCAGCAGTGAAGGGGAGCGGGGTGATGGCTACACCTTC.